The rows below give T cell receptor beta chains drawn from one sample of a study of CD8+ T cells in alopecia areata. Here immunoSEQ multiplex PCR was the method, and the copy in TCRdb shows in-frame clones only, minus some. The table shows fewer than 250,000 clones, with about 60% occurring only once. Sequenced here: CD4+ T cells sorted from blood, sampled at week 4, from a patient treated with tofacitinib. These receptors came from a human donor with alopecia areata. The CDR3 runs from the conserved cysteine through the conserved F or W. A D gene is named only where the DNA matches it firmly. Size tells how often a clone was seen (once, few, many) or the class of an expanded clone, and some rows leave it out.

TRBJ1-1,TRBV30,.,.,CAWSLGLGTEAFF,TGTGCCTGGAGTTTAGGGCTCGGCACTGAAGCTTTCTTT
TRBJ1-5,TRBV11-2,.,.,CASSLGVGSGGQPQHF,TGTGCCAGCAGCTTAGGGGTAGGATCCGGGGGTCAGCCCCAGCATTTT
TRBJ1-1,TRBV18,TRBD1,.,CASSGQVNTEAFF,TGTGCCAGCTCAGGACAGGTGAACACTGAAGCTTTCTTT
TRBJ1-1,TRBV18,TRBD1,.,CASSRGTEGTEAFF,TGTGCCAGCTCACGAGGGACAGAGGGGACTGAAGCTTTCTTT
TRBJ2-3,TRBV2,.,.,CACRGSGLSDTQYF,TGTGCCTGTCGTGGTAGCGGTCTTTCGGATACGCAGTATTTT
TRBJ2-7,TRBV29-1,TRBD2,few,CSVDMSGSLGEQYF,TGCAGCGTTGACATGAGCGGGAGTCTGGGCGAGCAGTACTTC
TRBJ1-2,TRBV7-2,.,once,CASSTSRGGGGYTF,TGTGCCAGCAGCACAAGTCGGGGGGGTGGTGGCTACACCTTC
TRBJ2-3,TRBV9,.,.,CASSVGGIPTDTQYF,TGTGCCAGCAGCGTAGGCGGGATCCCCACAGATACGCAGTATTTT
TRBJ2-5,TRBV7-8,.,.,CASSLYSSGLETQYF,TGTGCCAGCAGCTTATATTCCAGCGGGTTAGAGACCCAGTACTTC
TRBJ2-7,TRBV25-1,.,.,CASSSLFHEQYF,TGTGCCAGCAGTTCTCTCTTCCACGAGCAGTACTTC
TRBJ2-7,TRBV5-1,.,.,CASSFSEGESLPYEQYF,TGCGCCAGCAGCTTTAGTGAGGGGGAGTCCCTCCCCTACGAGCAGTACTTC
TRBJ2-3,TRBV29-1,.,.,CSVPTGGTDTQYF,TGCAGCGTCCCCACAGGAGGCACAGATACGCAGTATTTT
TRBJ2-7,TRBV28,TRBD2,.,CASSSSSGGSYEQYF,TGTGCCAGCAGTTCGTCCTCGGGGGGCTCCTACGAGCAGTACTTC
TRBJ1-5,TRBV6-6,.,.,CASEGRVSNQPQHF,TGTGCCAGCGAGGGGCGGGTTAGCAATCAGCCCCAGCATTTT
TRBJ2-3,TRBV9,.,.,CASSTRWGADTQYF,TGTGCCAGCAGCACAAGGTGGGGGGCGGATACGCAGTATTTT
TRBJ2-7,TRBV9,.,.,CASSVLGSSYEQYF,TGTGCCAGCAGCGTTCTAGGGAGTTCCTACGAGCAGTACTTC
TRBJ2-5,TRBV29-1,TRBD2,.,CSTSGRPRETQYF,TGCAGCACTAGCGGGAGGCCCCGGGAGACCCAGTACTTC
TRBJ2-3,TRBV4-2,TRBD1,.,CASSQAGTGAPDTQYF,TGTGCCAGCAGCCAAGCCGGGACAGGGGCTCCAGATACGCAGTATTTT
TRBJ1-2,TRBV15,TRBD1,once,CATSTPGQGNYGYTF,TGTGCCACCAGCACCCCGGGACAGGGAAACTATGGCTACACCTTC
TRBJ2-7,TRBV7-2,.,.,CASSLEGHTYEQYF,TGTGCCAGCAGCTTAGAGGGACACACCTACGAGCAGTACTTC
TRBJ1-2,TRBV27,TRBD1,once,CASSPPGQDPANYGYTF,TGTGCCAGCAGTCCCCCGGGACAGGACCCCGCTAACTATGGCTACACCTTC
TRBJ2-1,TRBV29-1,TRBD1,.,CSVEHPDRGFNNEQFF,TGCAGCGTTGAACACCCGGACAGGGGGTTTAACAATGAGCAGTTCTTC
TRBJ2-6,TRBV29-1,.,few,CSVRGSGANVLTF,TGCAGCGTTAGGGGGAGTGGGGCCAACGTCCTGACTTTC
TRBJ2-7,TRBV6-5,.,few,CASSYREINYEQYF,TGTGCCAGCAGTTACCGGGAGATTAACTACGAGCAGTACTTC
TRBJ2-3,TRBV29-1,.,.,CSVGDLVPDTQYF,TGCAGCGTTGGGGACTTGGTACCCGATACGCAGTATTTT
TRBJ2-1,TRBV2,.,.,CASSEAPSPKEVF,TGTGCCAGCAGTGAAGCGCCTAGCCCCAAGGAGGTCTTC
TRBJ2-3,TRBV29-1,.,few,CSVEQGGTDTQYF,TGCAGCGTTGAACAGGGTGGTACAGATACGCAGTATTTT
TRBJ2-7,TRBV5-1,TRBD1,.,CASTPIGTATQYF,TGCGCCAGCACCCCTATAGGGACAGCGACGCAGTACTTC